This TCR beta chain was sequenced in a study of blood T cell repertoires in COVID-19. The overall study: In each case, the material was cDNA or gDNA derived from T cells, B-cell-depleted T cells, or PBMCs.

Repertoires were generated with immunoSEQ multiplex PCR, while TCRdb's copy carries only in-frame clones and drops some. Found here are 100,000 or so clones, approximately 80% of them singletons; the top ten hold approximately 40%. Germline CDR1 and CDR2: LGHDT and YNNKEL (reference sequence). The CDR3 has 12 residues. V gave up 3 bases and J gave up 8 bases, with 10 bases separating them. The sequence derives from an elderly man with acute or convalescent COVID-19. The sequenced material came from peripheral blood. V is TRBV3-1 (or the pseudogene TRBV3-2) and J is TRBJ1-2; D call uncertain. The DNA for the CDR3 is TGTGCCAGCAGCCAGAGCGGAGGGGGCTACACCTTC. Protein: CASSQSGGGYTF.